This T cell receptor beta chain was sequenced for a study of blood T cell repertoires in COVID-19. Study information: There were acute and convalescent COVID-19 samples, and they came from the United States, Italy and Spain. Sample material is recorded as cDNA or gDNA derived from T cells, B-cell-depleted T cells, or PBMCs.

V was clipped by 0 bases and J by 5 bases; unmatched bases: 9. In germline, CDR1 is LNHDA, CDR2 SQIVND (reference sequence). The CDR3 spans 16 residues. Under the authors' procedure: Amplification from reference gene primers served as the basis for estimated nucleated cell counts. TCRdb keeps only in-frame clones here, not all; method: immunoSEQ multiplex PCR. V and J calls plus clone size are reproduced from that table; the DNA served to infer D and trimming. Here the sample spans under 250,000 clones, 86% being singletons. The chain employs TRBV19 and TRBJ1-2; 7 bases align to TRBD1. Sequences were obtained from peripheral blood. The origin of this receptor is a man of 80 years or more with acute or convalescent COVID-19. The CDR3 is CASSIEVGGARYGYTF. For the CDR3, the DNA is TGTGCCAGTAGTATAGAGGTAGGGGGCGCGCGGTATGGCTACACCTTC. Variable domain in full (rest from reference TRBV19 and TRBJ1-2): DGGITQSPKYLFRKEGQNVTLSCEQNLNHDAMYWYRQDPGQGLRLIYYSQIVNDFQKGDIAEGYSVSREKKESFPLTVTSAQKNPTAFYLCASSIEVGGARYGYTFGSGTRLTVV.